The clone carrying this TCR beta chain was seen only once. No antigen is known for it. These data belong to a study of neoadjuvant anti-PD-1 for oral cavity cancer. Study-wide findings and caveats: Treg/Th17 ratio rose with pretreatment blood and fell with post-treatment tumor TCRbeta clonality. Greater tumor shrinkage accompanied bigger post-treatment sizes of preexisting clones. Each response group had just a few patients in TCR analyses.

Only in-frame clones appear in the TCRdb table, and some are missing; sequencing was by immunoSEQ multiplex PCR. The data contain 6,000 or so clones, 50% to 60% of them singletons. The germline V and J ends were trimmed by 4 bases and 2 bases, with 19 bases remaining between them. Germline V gives CDR1 MRHNA, CDR2 SNTAGT. The CDR3 runs to 17 residues. The time point is: after neoadjuvant nivolumab, at surgical resection. This chain uses TRBV6-4 with TRBJ2-3; D is possibly TRBD1 (5 bases). The TCR comes from a person aged 40-85 years with oral cavity squamous cell carcinoma. The source material was tumor tissue, sampled after nivolumab (anti-PD-1) treatment. Here the CDR3 reads CASSALPAGLVTDTQYF. The CDR3 bases are TGTGCCAGCAGTGCCCTCCCCGCAGGGCTAGTCACAGATACGCAGTATTTT.